This passage covers 4 T cell receptor beta chains from one sample sequenced in a study of cytomegalovirus exposure and HLA in healthy donors. Primers: 60 Vbeta forward and 13 Jbeta reverse. The table came from immunoSEQ multiplex PCR; TCRdb's copy has only in-frame clones and leaves some out. The repertoire includes 150,000 to 200,000 clones, roughly three quarters of them detected once, and around 7% sits in the top ten. The sample taken for sequencing was PBMCs. The receptors derive from a man in his forties in good health and CMV-seropositive.

The rearrangement uses TRBV6-5 and TRBJ2-7; a possible D gene is TRBD2 (5 bases). V lost 10 bases, J lost 0 bases, and 16 bases lay in between. Germline V gene data show CDR1 as MNHEY and CDR2 as SVGAGI. CDR3 size: 14 residues. This CDR3 reads CATQQIRGSYEQYF. CDR3 nucleotide sequence: TGTGCCACCCAACAGATCCGGGGCTCCTACGAGCAGTACTTC.

As regards this clone: Other DNA variants within this sample encode the same CDR3. The chain uses TRBV9 and TRBJ1-1; 7 positions match TRBD1. The CDR3 contains 14 residues. Germline lookup yields CDR1 SGDLS and CDR2 YYNGEE. V lost 2 bases and J lost 2; bases outside the gene matches: 3. CDR3 sequence: CASSVGQANTEAFF. In DNA form, the CDR3 reads TGTGCCAGCAGCGTCGGACAGGCCAACACTGAAGCTTTCTTT. The whole variable domain, filled in from reference TRBV9 and TRBJ1-1, reads DSGVTQTPKHLITATGQRVTLRCSPRSGDLSVYWYQQSLDQGLQFLIQYYNGEERAKGNILERFSAQQFPDLHSELNLSSLELGDSALYFCASSVGQANTEAFFGQGTRLTVV.

The V call is TRBV7-6, the J call TRBJ2-3; 8 bases are shared with TRBD2. With 1 base clipped from V and 1 base from J, the junction kept 4 bases outside the gene matches. The CDR3 has 16 amino acids. From germline, CDR1 is SGHVS and CDR2 FNYEAQ. The CDR3 DNA reads TGTGCCAGCAGCTTAGGGAGCGGGGGCCGCACAGATACGCAGTATTTT. Protein product: CASSLGSGGRTDTQYF.

The chain links TRBV19 to TRBJ1-5; no clear D. This CDR3 comprises 13 residues. V was trimmed by 3 bases and J by 9 bases, leaving 12 bases between them. CDR1 and CDR2 from the germline V gene are LNHDA and SQIVND (reference sequence). For the CDR3, the DNA is TGTGCCAGTAGTATCGCAGGTGACCTGCCCCAGCATTTT. This codes for CASSIAGDLPQHF.